Presented here are 21 T cell receptor beta chains from one specimen sequenced in a study of blood T cells in healthy people across ages. Using a J-beta primer mix together with a sample-barcoded 5' primer, a second PCR was run for about 6 to 12 cycles. TCRdb reprocessed the 5' RACE reads via MiXCR and lists one record per CDR3 protein. The table has approximately 800,000 distinct CDR3 sequences, 35% to 40% seen once. The sample was blood. These receptors all stem from a man younger than 35 in good health.

This clonotype showed up just a few times. The chain couples TRBV4-2 to TRBJ1-1; maybe TRBD1 (5 bases). V lost 4 bases, J lost 1 base, and 13 bases lay in between. Per germline, CDR1 LGHNA and CDR2 YNFKEQ. The CDR3 is 15 residues long. CDR3 sequence reads: CASSLGGVANTEAFF. Written as DNA, the CDR3 is TGTGCCAGCAGCCTGGGGGGAGTGGCGAACACTGAAGCTTTCTTT.

The V and J genes are TRBV20-1 and TRBJ1-5, with D unclear. Germline V gene sequence: CDR1 DFQATT, CDR2 SNEGSKA (reference sequence). Trimming took off 1 base at V and 0 bases at J, with 16 bases between the two ends. The CDR3 loop spans 17 amino acids. The CDR3 loop is CSARAPYVTHSNQPQHF. CDR3 bases: TGCAGTGCTAGAGCCCCATATGTGACCCATAGCAATCAGCCCCAGCATTTT.

This clonotype was recorded a few times. The V call is TRBV5-4, the J call TRBJ2-7; D is perhaps TRBD2 (6 bases). The CDR3 is made up of 15 amino acids. Per germline, CDR1 SGHNT and CDR2 YYREEE (reference sequence). Trimming left V 0 bases short and J 0 bases short, with 10 bases between. This CDR3 reads CASSLAGEVSYEQYF. The CDR3 DNA follows: TGTGCCAGCAGCTTGGCGGGGGAGGTCTCCTACGAGCAGTACTTC. The variable domain in full, with the rest retrieved from reference TRBV5-4 and TRBJ2-7, is ETGVTQSPTHLIKTRGQQVTLRCSSQSGHNTVSWYQQALGQGPQFIFQYYREEENGRGNFPPRFSGLQFPNYSSELNVNALELDDSALYLCASSLAGEVSYEQYFGPGTRLTVT.

This clonotype was detected only a few times. The genes are TRBV2 and TRBJ2-7, with 11 bases lining up with TRBD1. There are 15 residues in the CDR3. Germline V CDR1 and CDR2: SNHLY, FYNNEI. The V segment lost 2 bases and the J segment 6 bases; nucleotides outside the gene matches: 6. CDR3 sequence: CASSELGQGAGEQYF. The CDR3 DNA reads TGTGCCAGCAGTGAATTAGGACAGGGGGCTGGCGAGCAGTACTTC.

This sequence joins TRBV12-3 or TRBV12-4 and TRBJ2-7; 11 positions match TRBD1. The CDR3 sequence is 15 residues long. Trimming at V came to 5 bases and at J to 6 bases, leaving 9 bases not matched to a gene. CDR3 nucleotides: TGTGCCAGCAGTCCCTCAAGGACAGGGGGCAGCGAGCAGTACTTC. Its translation: CASSPSRTGGSEQYF.

This clonotype has more than one count but fewer than ten. This sequence joins TRBV9 and TRBJ2-5; D not certain. The V end was cut by 0 bases, the J end by 0 bases, with 12 bases between. Per the germline V gene, CDR1 is SGDLS and CDR2 is YYNGEE. The CDR3 covers 16 residues. The CDR3 coding sequence is TGTGCCAGCAGCGTAGGTATAGGGTTGAACCAAGAGACCCAGTACTTC. Protein: CASSVGIGLNQETQYF.

The V call is TRBV5-5, the J call TRBJ1-2; a weak D match, TRBD1 (5 bases). The CDR3 is 14 amino acids. The V gene lost 4 bases and the J gene lost 5 bases, with 15 bases spanning the gap. CDR1 is SGHKS and CDR2 is YYEKEE in the germline V gene (reference sequence). The CDR3 region has the DNA TGTGCCAGCAGCGCCCCCGGGGCCCGATATGGCTACACCTTC. Its translation: CASSAPGARYGYTF.

This chain connects TRBV15 to TRBJ2-3; unclear D gene. The V end was cut by 6 bases, the J end by 1 base, with 8 bases between. The CDR3 spans 13 residues. Germline loops: CDR1 LNHNV, CDR2 YYDKDF (reference sequence). The CDR3 region has the DNA TGTGCCACCAGGCCCTTGCGCACAGATACGCAGTATTTT. Protein: CATRPLRTDTQYF.

A few counts support this clonotype. This chain's CDR3 is CASTGYSKRGTEAFF. The CDR3 nucleotides read TGTGCCAGCACCGGATACAGTAAAAGGGGTACTGAAGCTTTCTTT. The chain employs TRBV5-5 and TRBJ1-1; tentative D call: TRBD1 (5 bases). In germline, CDR1 is SGHKS, CDR2 YYEKEE (reference sequence). The CDR3 loop spans 15 amino acids. Trimming stripped 6 bases from V and 5 bases from J, with 20 bases between.

This chain joins TRBV10-3 and TRBJ1-2, with a possible D match to TRBD1 (6 bases). This CDR3 is 13 amino acids long. Per germline, CDR1 ENHRY and CDR2 SYGVKD. Trimming stripped 2 bases from V and 4 bases from J, with 8 bases between. CDR3 sequence (DNA): TGTGCCATCAGTGAGGGGGGCCTCTATGGCTACACCTTC. It translates to CAISEGGLYGYTF.

The chain joins TRBV6-2 or TRBV6-3 to TRBJ2-7, with TRBD1 matching 8 bases. The junction had 19 bases not matched to a gene; V was cut back by 7 bases and J by 2 bases. Germline V gene sequence: CDR1 MNHEY, CDR2 SVGEGT. The CDR3 totals 18 residues. CDR3 DNA: TGTGCCAGCAATGGCTGCGGACGCGGGACAGGCGACCCCTACGAGCAGTACTTC. Translating gives CASNGCGRGTGDPYEQYF.

This clonotype was found many times. The genes are TRBV7-6 and TRBJ2-3, with 8 bases identical to TRBD2. J lost 2 bases, V lost 11 bases, and 9 bases had no gene match. This CDR3 has 14 residues. The germline CDR1 and CDR2 sequences are SGHVS and FNYEAQ. CDR3 sequence reads: CAAAAGVITDTQYF. The CDR3 nucleotides read TGTGCCGCGGCAGCGGGGGTAATCACAGATACGCAGTATTTT.

This clonotype has a handful of counts. The chain combines TRBV4-2 with TRBJ1-6; no firm D call. Trimming left V 0 bases short and J 10 bases short, with 16 bases between. The length of the CDR3 is 16 residues. Germline CDR1 reads LGHNA; CDR2 reads YNFKEQ. The CDR3 DNA reads as TGTGCCAGCAGCCAAGAGGCATCGTCAAACTCATCACCCCTCCACTTT. Translating it yields CASSQEASSNSSPLHF.

The V gene is TRBV20-1, the J gene TRBJ2-3, with 7 positions matching TRBD2. The CDR3 is 13 residues long. J lost 4 bases, V lost 3 bases, and 4 bases had no gene match. Germline assignment: CDR1 DFQATT and CDR2 SNEGSKA (reference sequence). This chain's CDR3 is CSARRLAADTQYF. CDR3 coding DNA: TGCAGTGCTAGGAGGCTAGCGGCAGATACGCAGTATTTT.

The chain has TRBV2 and TRBJ1-1; D gene ambiguous. V shed 6 bases and J shed 6 bases, with 8 bases lying between them. Germline V gene sequence: CDR1 SNHLY, CDR2 FYNNEI. This CDR3 region has 11 residues. The CDR3 loop reads CASRYSPEAFF. In DNA, the CDR3 is TGTGCCAGCAGATATTCTCCTGAAGCTTTCTTT.

V usage is TRBV30 and J usage is TRBJ1-6; TRBD1 matches at 9 bases. This CDR3 is 13 amino acids long. CDR1 and CDR2 (germline): GTSNPN, SVGIG (reference sequence). V gave up 5 bases and J gave up 9 bases; unmatched junction bases: 5. The chain's CDR3 is CAWEGQGSSPLHF. For the CDR3, the DNA is TGTGCCTGGGAGGGACAGGGCAGTTCACCCCTCCACTTT.

The chain has TRBV18 and TRBJ2-1; TRBD1 matches at 7 bases. This CDR3 has 18 residues. Per germline, CDR1 KGHSH and CDR2 LQKENI. V trimming: 4 bases; J trimming: 0 bases; junction bases outside the gene matches: 12. Here the CDR3 DNA reads TGTGCCAGCTCACATACGACAGGGTCGACGGGCTCCTACAATGAGCAGTTCTTC. It specifies CASSHTTGSTGSYNEQFF.

This clonotype has only a few counts. The CDR3, as DNA: TGCAGTGCTTTCCCCACAACCATGAACACTGAAGCTTTCTTT. This sequence encodes CSAFPTTMNTEAFF. J is TRBJ1-1 and V is TRBV20-1; D gene uncertain. CDR1 is DFQATT and CDR2 is SNEGSKA in the germline V gene (reference sequence). Trimming shortened V by 5 bases and J by 0 bases, and 13 bases separated the two germline ends. The CDR3 spans 14 residues.

This clonotype was detected only a few times. The chain uses TRBV7-2 and TRBJ2-3, with D perhaps TRBD1 (5 bases). The V and J ends lost 5 bases and 4 bases respectively, with 13 bases between them. Germline-derived CDR1 and CDR2 are SGHTA and FQGNSA. The CDR3 is 14 amino acids. The CDR3 nucleotides are TGTGCCAGCAGCGTCCCAGGGTCCCCAGATACGCAGTATTTT. It specifies CASSVPGSPDTQYF. Looking up the rest from reference TRBV7-2 and TRBJ2-3 gives the full variable domain: GAGVSQSPSNKVTEKGKDVELRCDPISGHTALYWYRQSLGQGLEFLIYFQGNSAPDKSGLPSDRFSAERTGGSVSTLTIQRTQQEDSAVYLCASSVPGSPDTQYFGPGTRLTVL.

CDR3 loop: CASTFLAGGLETQYF. For the CDR3, the DNA is TGTGCCAGCACTTTCCTAGCGGGGGGGCTCGAGACCCAGTACTTC. The chain links TRBV28 to TRBJ2-5; 12 nucleotides match TRBD2. The CDR3 has 15 amino acids. Germline trimming cut 7 bases from V and 5 bases from J; bases unmatched to any gene: 8. Germline CDR1 is MDHEN and CDR2 is SYDVKM.

This clonotype was seen only a few times. The chain uses TRBV7-2 and TRBJ2-4; TRBD1 matches at 8 bases. The V and J ends lost 4 bases and 8 bases, in that order; junction bases with no gene match: 7. Germline CDR1 and CDR2: SGHTA and FQGNSA. This CDR3 has 14 residues. This CDR3 is CASSSTGGRDIQYF. For the CDR3, the DNA is TGTGCCAGCAGCTCCACAGGGGGAAGGGACATTCAGTACTTC. Looking up the rest from reference TRBV7-2 and TRBJ2-4 gives the full variable domain: GAGVSQSPSNKVTEKGKDVELRCDPISGHTALYWYRQSLGQGLEFLIYFQGNSAPDKSGLPSDRFSAERTGGSVSTLTIQRTQQEDSAVYLCASSSTGGRDIQYFGAGTRLSVL.